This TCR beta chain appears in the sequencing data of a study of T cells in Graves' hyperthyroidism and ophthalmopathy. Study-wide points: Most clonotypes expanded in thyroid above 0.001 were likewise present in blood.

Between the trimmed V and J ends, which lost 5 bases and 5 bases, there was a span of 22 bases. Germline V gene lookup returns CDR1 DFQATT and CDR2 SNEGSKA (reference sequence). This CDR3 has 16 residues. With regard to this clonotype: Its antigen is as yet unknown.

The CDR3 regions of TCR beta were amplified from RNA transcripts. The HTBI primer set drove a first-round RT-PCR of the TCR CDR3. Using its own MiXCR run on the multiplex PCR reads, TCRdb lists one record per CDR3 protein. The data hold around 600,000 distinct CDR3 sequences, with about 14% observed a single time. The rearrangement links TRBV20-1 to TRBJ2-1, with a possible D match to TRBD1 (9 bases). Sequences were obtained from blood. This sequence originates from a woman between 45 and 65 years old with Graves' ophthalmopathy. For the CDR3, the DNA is TGCAGTGCTCGCACAGGGGGCGGGAGGAGGCACAATGAGCAGTTCTTC. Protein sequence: CSARTGGGRRHNEQFF.